This T cell receptor (beta chain) was captured in a study of blood T cell repertoires in COVID-19. Measured with immunoSEQ multiplex PCR; TCRdb has only the in-frame clones, and not every one. The data contain 50,000 to 65,000 clones, approximately 81% of them singletons. CDR1 is SGHAT, CDR2 FQNNGV, per germline. Trimming removed 5 bases at V and 0 bases at J, with 13 bases between. This CDR3 has 16 amino acids. The chain combines TRBV11-2 with TRBJ2-2; D unclear. The sequenced material came from peripheral blood. The receptor was isolated from a man aged 40-55 years with active COVID-19. As DNA, the CDR3 is TGTGCCAGCAGCCGCCGTTTCCAGACGAACACCGGGGAGCTGTTTTTT. It is translated as CASSRRFQTNTGELFF.